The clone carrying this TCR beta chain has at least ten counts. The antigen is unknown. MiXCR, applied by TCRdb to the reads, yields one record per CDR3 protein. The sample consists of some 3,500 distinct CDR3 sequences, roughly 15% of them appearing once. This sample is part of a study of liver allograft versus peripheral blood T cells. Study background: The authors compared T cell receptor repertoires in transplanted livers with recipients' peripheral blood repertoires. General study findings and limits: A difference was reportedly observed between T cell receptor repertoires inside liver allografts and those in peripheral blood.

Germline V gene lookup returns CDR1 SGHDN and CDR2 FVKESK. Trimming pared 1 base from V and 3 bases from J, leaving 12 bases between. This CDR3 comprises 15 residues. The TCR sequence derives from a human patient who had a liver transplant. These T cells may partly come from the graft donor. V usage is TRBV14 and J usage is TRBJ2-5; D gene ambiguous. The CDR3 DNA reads TGTGCCAGCAGCCAAGGTGTATCATGGGAAGAGACCCAGTACTTC. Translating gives CASSQGVSWEETQYF. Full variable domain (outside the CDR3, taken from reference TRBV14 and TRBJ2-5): EAGVTQFPSHSVIEKGQTVTLRCDPISGHDNLYWYRRVMGKEIKFLLHFVKESKQDESGMPNNRFLAERTGGTYSTLKVQPAELEDSGVYFCASSQGVSWEETQYFGPGTRLLVL.